This T cell receptor (beta chain) is from a study of blood T cell repertoires in COVID-19. Measured with immunoSEQ multiplex PCR; TCRdb has only the in-frame clones, and not every one. The profile shows 93,000 or so clones, around 84% of them singletons. Trimming pared 0 bases from V and 0 bases from J, leaving 18 bases between. This CDR3 is 19 amino acids long. Germline values: CDR1 SGHRS, CDR2 YFSETQ. Sequenced: peripheral blood. The V gene is TRBV5-1, the J gene TRBJ1-4; possible D gene TRBD1, 6 bases. The TCR originated in a human donor in a cohort sampled during active COVID-19. The CDR3 spells CASSLEGTSTSTTNEKLFF. Here the CDR3 DNA reads TGCGCCAGCAGCTTGGAGGGGACATCCACCTCTACAACTAATGAAAAACTGTTTTTT.